The clone carrying this T cell receptor beta chain was counted a few times. Antigen: not known. The data were obtained in a study of T cells in Graves' hyperthyroidism and ophthalmopathy. Study-level findings and limits: Blood also held most thyroid clonotypes expanded beyond 0.001. Ophthalmopathy cases were set apart from stable hyperthyroidism by a 13 V-J model.

V gave up 8 bases and J gave up 2 bases; unmatched junction bases: 8. The CDR3 has 14 amino acids. Germline values: CDR1 MDHEN, CDR2 SYDVKM. What was amplified from RNA transcripts were TCR beta CDR3 regions. The TCR CDR3 was amplified in a first-round RT-PCR using the HTBI primer set. TCRdb ran MiXCR on the multiplex PCR reads and lists one entry per CDR3 protein. The data hold over 500,000 distinct CDR3 sequences, with about 16% observed a single time. For the diagnoses, clinical symptoms, serum thyroxine and TRAb, thyroid ultrasound and orbital computed tomography were used. The PBMCs were sourced from fresh peripheral blood (about 9.7 ml).

This chain connects TRBV28 to TRBJ2-7; TRBD1 matches 8 bases. Sequencing used blood. The receptor was isolated from a woman aged 25 to 39 with Graves' ophthalmopathy. DNA for the CDR3: TGTGCCAGCGCCCTCACAGGGGGAACCTACGAGCAGTACTTC. Protein sequence: CASALTGGTYEQYF.